The 6 T cell receptor beta chains reported below all come from one sample, sequenced in a study of OX40 agonist ivuxolimab in advanced cancers. Sequencing was performed with immunoSEQ multiplex PCR; in TCRdb, only in-frame clones are kept and a portion is missing. This sample has fewer than 25,000 clones, with approximately 86% found just once. The sample consisted of CD4+ or CD8+ T cells sorted from blood, taken in a trial of the OX40 agonist ivuxolimab. These receptors were obtained from an adult with an advanced solid tumor such as melanoma, head and neck, liver or kidney cancer.

Relative to its sample, this clone is medium-sized. V is TRBV30 and J is TRBJ2-1; 9 nucleotides match TRBD2. There are 17 residues in the CDR3. V trimming: 0 bases; J trimming: 3 bases; junction bases outside the gene matches: 9. From germline, CDR1 is GTSNPN and CDR2 SVGIG (reference sequence). This CDR3 reads CAWSVGARLAVYNEQFF. The CDR3 DNA is TGTGCCTGGAGTGTTGGTGCGCGACTAGCGGTCTACAATGAGCAGTTCTTC.

V is TRBV5-1 and J is TRBJ2-7; 12 bases map to TRBD2. The CDR3 covers 16 residues. In germline, CDR1 is SGHRS, CDR2 YFSETQ. V was clipped by 0 bases and J by 3 bases; unmatched bases: 4. The CDR3 is CASSLEASGRGYEQYF. In DNA form, the CDR3 reads TGCGCCAGCAGCTTGGAGGCTAGCGGGAGGGGCTACGAGCAGTACTTC.

The DNA for the CDR3 is TGTGCCAGCAGCGTCCGGGACAGTTCCTACGAGCAGTACTTC. Residues: CASSVRDSSYEQYF. J is TRBJ2-7 and V is TRBV9; 7 bases are shared with TRBD1. Germline CDR1 reads SGDLS; CDR2 reads YYNGEE. The CDR3 consists of 14 residues. Trimming removed 2 bases from V and 1 base from J; junction bases left unmatched: 3. Variable domain in full (rest from reference TRBV9 and TRBJ2-7): DSGVTQTPKHLITATGQRVTLRCSPRSGDLSVYWYQQSLDQGLQFLIQYYNGEERAKGNILERFSAQQFPDLHSELNLSSLELGDSALYFCASSVRDSSYEQYFGPGTRLTVT.

The V call is TRBV5-5, the J call TRBJ2-7; TRBD2 aligns across 7 bases. The CDR3 is made up of 15 amino acids. Germline V gene sequence: CDR1 SGHKS, CDR2 YYEKEE (reference sequence). J lost 0 bases, V lost 0 bases, and 3 bases had no gene match. The CDR3 bases are TGTGCCAGCAGCTTGGGCGGGGGAAGCTCCTACGAGCAGTACTTC. Amino acid sequence: CASSLGGGSSYEQYF. The variable domain in full, with the rest retrieved from reference TRBV5-5 and TRBJ2-7, is DAGVTQSPTHLIKTRGQQVTLRCSPISGHKSVSWYQQVLGQGPQFIFQYYEKEERGRGNFPDRFSARQFPNYSSELNVNALLLGDSALYLCASSLGGGSSYEQYFGPGTRLTVT.

The CDR3 nucleotides read TGTGCCAGCAGTTTTCGTGGGAGCACTGAAGCTTTCTTT. The encoded protein is CASSFRGSTEAFF. This chain joins TRBV28 and TRBJ1-1; D is unresolved. The CDR3 has 13 residues. Trimming took off 3 bases at V and 4 bases at J, with 9 bases between the two ends. Germline V lookup: CDR1 MDHEN, CDR2 SYDVKM.

This chain joins TRBV27 and TRBJ1-6, with 7 bases matching TRBD1. CDR1 is MNHEY and CDR2 is SMNVEV in the germline V gene (reference sequence). This CDR3 comprises 14 residues. V was clipped by 3 bases and J by 11 bases; unmatched bases: 7. The CDR3 reads CASSFGQGVAPLHF. CDR3 in DNA: TGTGCCAGCAGTTTTGGTCAGGGGGTCGCACCCCTCCACTTT.